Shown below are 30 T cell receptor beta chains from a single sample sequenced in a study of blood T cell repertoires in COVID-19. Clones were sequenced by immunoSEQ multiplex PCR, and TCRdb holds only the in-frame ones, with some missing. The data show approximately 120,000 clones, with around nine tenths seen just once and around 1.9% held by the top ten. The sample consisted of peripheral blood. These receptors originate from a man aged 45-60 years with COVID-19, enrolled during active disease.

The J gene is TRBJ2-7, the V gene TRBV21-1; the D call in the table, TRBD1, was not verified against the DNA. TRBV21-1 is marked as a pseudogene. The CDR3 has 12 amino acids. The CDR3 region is CASVPSPYEQYF. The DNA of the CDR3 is TGTGCCAGCGTGCCCAGTCCCTACGAGCAGTACTTC.

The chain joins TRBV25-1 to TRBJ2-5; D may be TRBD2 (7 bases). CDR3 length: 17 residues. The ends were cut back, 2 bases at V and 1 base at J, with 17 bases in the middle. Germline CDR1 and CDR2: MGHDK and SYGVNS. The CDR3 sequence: CASSEGRGGWRQETQYF. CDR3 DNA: TGTGCCAGCAGTGAAGGAAGGGGGGGTTGGCGCCAAGAGACCCAGTACTTC.

The CDR3 loop reads CASSLQGLAGANEQFF. The CDR3 DNA reads as TGCGCCAGCAGCTTGCAGGGACTAGCGGGAGCCAATGAGCAGTTCTTC. The V call is TRBV5-1, the J call TRBJ2-1; 14 bases line up with TRBD2. The CDR3 runs to 16 residues. After removal of 1 base from V and 6 bases from J, the junction contained 3 bases not matched to a gene. In germline, CDR1 is SGHRS, CDR2 YFSETQ.

CDR3 sequence (DNA): TGCGCCAGCAGCTTGGGGGGCGGGGCCCAGCCCCAGCATTTT. Residues: CASSLGGGAQPQHF. This chain connects TRBV5-1 to TRBJ1-5; weak D call: TRBD1 (5 bases). Trimming stripped 0 bases from V and 7 bases from J, with 11 bases between. This CDR3 is built from 14 residues. Germline CDR1 SGHRS, CDR2 YFSETQ.

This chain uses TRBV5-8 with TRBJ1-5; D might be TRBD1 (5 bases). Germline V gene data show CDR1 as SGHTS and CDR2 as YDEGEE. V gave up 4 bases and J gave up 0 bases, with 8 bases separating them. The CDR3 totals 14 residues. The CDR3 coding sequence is TGTGCCAGCAGCCGACAGTATAGCAATCAGCCCCAGCATTTT. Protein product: CASSRQYSNQPQHF.

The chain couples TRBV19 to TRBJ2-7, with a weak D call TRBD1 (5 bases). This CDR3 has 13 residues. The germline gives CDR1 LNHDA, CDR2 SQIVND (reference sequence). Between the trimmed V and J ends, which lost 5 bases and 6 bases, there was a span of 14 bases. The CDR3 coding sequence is TGTGCCAGTAGTGTCAGACTGGGGCGCGAGCAGTACGTC. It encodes CASSVRLGREQYV.

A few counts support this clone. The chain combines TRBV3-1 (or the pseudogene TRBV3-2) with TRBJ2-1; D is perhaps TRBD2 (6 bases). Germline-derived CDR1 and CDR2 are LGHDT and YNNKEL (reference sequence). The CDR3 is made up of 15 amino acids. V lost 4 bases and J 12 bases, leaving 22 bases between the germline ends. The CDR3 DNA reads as TGTGCCAGCAGCCCCGGGGCCGCAGGAGGGATGGTGCAGTTCTTC. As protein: CASSPGAAGGMVQFF.

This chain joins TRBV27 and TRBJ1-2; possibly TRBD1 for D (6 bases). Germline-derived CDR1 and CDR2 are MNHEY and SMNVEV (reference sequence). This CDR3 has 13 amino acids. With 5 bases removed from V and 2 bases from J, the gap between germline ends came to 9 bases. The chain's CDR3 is CASSRTGNYGYTF. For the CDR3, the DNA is TGTGCCAGCAGTCGCACAGGGAACTATGGCTACACCTTC.

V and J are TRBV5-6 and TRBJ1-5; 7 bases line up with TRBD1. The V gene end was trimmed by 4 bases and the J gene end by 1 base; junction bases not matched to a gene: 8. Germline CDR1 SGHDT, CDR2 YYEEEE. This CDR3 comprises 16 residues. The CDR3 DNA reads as TGTGCCAGCAGCCCCGGACAGGTGGGGAGCAATCAGCCCCAGCATTTT. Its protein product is CASSPGQVGSNQPQHF.

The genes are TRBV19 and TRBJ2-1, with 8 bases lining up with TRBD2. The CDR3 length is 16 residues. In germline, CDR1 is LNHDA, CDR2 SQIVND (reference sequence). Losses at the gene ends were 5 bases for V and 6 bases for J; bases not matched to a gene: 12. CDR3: CASSPRSGRTLNEQFF. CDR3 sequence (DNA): TGTGCCAGTAGTCCCCGGAGCGGGAGAACGCTCAATGAGCAGTTCTTC.

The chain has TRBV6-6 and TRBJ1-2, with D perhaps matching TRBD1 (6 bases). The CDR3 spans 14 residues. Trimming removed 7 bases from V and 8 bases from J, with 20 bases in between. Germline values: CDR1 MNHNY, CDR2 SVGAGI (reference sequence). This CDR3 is CASTTEGVVGGYTF. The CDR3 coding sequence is TGTGCCAGCACCACCGAGGGGGTAGTAGGCGGCTACACCTTC.

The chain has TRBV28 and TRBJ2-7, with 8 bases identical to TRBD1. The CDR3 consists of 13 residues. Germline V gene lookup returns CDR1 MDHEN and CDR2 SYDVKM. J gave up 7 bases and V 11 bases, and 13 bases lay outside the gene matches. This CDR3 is CASTGTGRVEQYF. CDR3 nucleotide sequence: TGTGCCTCGACGGGGACAGGTCGCGTTGAGCAGTACTTC.

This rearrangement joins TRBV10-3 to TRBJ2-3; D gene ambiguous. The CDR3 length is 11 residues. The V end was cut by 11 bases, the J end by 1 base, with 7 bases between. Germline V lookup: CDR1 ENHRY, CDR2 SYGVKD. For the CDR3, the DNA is TGTGCCTCCGCGGGCACAGATACGCAGTATTTT. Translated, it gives CASAGTDTQYF.

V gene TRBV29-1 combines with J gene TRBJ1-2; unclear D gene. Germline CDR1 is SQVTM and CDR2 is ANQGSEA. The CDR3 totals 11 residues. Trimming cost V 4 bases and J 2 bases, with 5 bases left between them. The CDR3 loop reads CSVVSNYGYTF. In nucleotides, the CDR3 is TGCAGCGTTGTATCGAACTATGGCTACACCTTC. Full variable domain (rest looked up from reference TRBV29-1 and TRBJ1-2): SAVISQKPSRDICQRGTSLTIQCQVDSQVTMMFWYRQQPGQSLTLIATANQGSEATYESGFVIDKFPISRPNLTFSTLTVSNMSPEDSSIYLCSVVSNYGYTFGSGTRLTVV.

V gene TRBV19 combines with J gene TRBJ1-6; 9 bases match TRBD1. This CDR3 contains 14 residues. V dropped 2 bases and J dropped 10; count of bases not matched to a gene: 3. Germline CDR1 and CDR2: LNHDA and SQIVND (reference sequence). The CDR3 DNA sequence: TGTGCCAGTAGTATATGGACAGGGGACTCACCCCTCCACTTT. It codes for CASSIWTGDSPLHF.

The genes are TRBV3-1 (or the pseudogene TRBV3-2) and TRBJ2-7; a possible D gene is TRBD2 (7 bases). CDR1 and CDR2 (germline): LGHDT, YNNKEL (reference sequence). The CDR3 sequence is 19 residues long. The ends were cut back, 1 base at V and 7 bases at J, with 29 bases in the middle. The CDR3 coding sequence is TGTGCCAGCAGCCAAGTAGCCAGACAGGTAGCGGGCCGCTGGAGGGAGCAGTACTTC. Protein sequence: CASSQVARQVAGRWREQYF.

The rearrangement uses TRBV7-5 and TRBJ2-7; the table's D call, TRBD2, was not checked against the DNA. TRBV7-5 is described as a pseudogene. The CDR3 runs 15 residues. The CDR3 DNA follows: TGTGTCAGAAGCTCCATGCGGGAGGGACCCGACGAGCAGTACTTC. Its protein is CVRSSMREGPDEQYF.

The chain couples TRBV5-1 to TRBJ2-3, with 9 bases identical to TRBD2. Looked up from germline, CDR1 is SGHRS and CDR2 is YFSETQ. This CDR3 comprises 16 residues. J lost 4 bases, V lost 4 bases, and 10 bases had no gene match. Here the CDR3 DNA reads TGCGCCAGCAGCACAACGTCTAGCGGGATCTCAGATACGCAGTATTTT. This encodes CASSTTSSGISDTQYF.

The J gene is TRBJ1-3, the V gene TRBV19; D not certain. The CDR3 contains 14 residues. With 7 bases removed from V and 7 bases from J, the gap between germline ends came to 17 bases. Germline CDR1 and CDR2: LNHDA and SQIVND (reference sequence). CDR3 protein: CASTPGGFRNTIYF. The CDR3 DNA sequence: TGTGCCAGTACCCCCGGCGGGTTTAGGAACACCATATATTTT.

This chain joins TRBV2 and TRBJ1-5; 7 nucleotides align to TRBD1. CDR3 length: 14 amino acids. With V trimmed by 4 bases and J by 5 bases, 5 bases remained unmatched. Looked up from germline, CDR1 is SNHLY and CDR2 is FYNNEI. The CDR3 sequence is CASSGQGYDQPQHF. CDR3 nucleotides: TGTGCCAGCAGTGGACAGGGCTACGATCAGCCCCAGCATTTT.

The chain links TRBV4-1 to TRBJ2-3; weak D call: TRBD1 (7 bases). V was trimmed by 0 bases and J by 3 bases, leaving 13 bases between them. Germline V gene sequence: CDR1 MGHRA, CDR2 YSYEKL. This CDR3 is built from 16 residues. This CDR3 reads CASSQEAGGPTDTQYF. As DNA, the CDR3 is TGCGCCAGCAGCCAAGAGGCAGGGGGGCCGACAGATACGCAGTATTTT.

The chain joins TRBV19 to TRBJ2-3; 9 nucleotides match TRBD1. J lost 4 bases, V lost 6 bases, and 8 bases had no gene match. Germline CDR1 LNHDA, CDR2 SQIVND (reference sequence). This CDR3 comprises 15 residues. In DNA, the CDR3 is TGTGCCAGTAGCTCCGGGACAGGGAGGGCAGATACGCAGTATTTT. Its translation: CASSSGTGRADTQYF.

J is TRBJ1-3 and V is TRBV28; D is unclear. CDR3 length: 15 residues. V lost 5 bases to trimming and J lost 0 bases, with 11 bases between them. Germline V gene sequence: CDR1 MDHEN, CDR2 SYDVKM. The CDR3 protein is CASSPARSSGNTIYF. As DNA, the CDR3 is TGTGCCAGCAGTCCGGCGAGGAGCTCTGGAAACACCATATATTTT. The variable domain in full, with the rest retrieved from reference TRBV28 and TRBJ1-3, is DVKVTQSSRYLVKRTGEKVFLECVQDMDHENMFWYRQDPGLGLRLIYFSYDVKMKEKGDIPEGYSVSREKKERFSLILESASTNQTSMYLCASSPARSSGNTIYFGEGSWLTVV.

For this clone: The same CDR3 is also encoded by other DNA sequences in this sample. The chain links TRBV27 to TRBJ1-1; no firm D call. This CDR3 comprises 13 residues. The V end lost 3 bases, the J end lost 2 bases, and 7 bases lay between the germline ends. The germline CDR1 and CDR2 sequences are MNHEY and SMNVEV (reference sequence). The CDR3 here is CASSFNSNTEAFF. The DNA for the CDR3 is TGTGCCAGCAGTTTTAACAGCAACACTGAAGCTTTCTTT.

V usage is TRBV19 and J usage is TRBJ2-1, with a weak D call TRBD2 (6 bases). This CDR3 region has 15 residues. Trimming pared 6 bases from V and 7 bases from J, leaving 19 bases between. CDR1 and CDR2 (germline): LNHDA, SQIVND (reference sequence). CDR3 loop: CASSRGWELGNEQFF. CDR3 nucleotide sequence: TGTGCCAGTAGCCGGGGGTGGGAGTTGGGGAATGAGCAGTTCTTC.

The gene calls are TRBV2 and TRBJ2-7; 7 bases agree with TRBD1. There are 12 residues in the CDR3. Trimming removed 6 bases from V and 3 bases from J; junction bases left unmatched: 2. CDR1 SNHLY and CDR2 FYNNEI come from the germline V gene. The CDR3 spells CASSRTGYEQYV. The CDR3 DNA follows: TGTGCCAGCAGCCGGACAGGCTACGAGCAGTACGTC.

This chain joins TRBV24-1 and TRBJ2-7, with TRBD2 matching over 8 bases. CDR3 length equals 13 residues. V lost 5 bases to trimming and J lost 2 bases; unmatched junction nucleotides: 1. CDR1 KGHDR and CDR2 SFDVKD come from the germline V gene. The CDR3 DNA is TGTGCCACCAGTGCGGGAGGGCCCTACGAGCAGTACTTC. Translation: CATSAGGPYEQYF.

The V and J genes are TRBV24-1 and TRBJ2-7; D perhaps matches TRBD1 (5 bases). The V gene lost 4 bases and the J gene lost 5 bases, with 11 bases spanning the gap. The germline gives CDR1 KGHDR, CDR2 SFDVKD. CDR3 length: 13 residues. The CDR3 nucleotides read TGTGCCACCAGTGAAGGGGCTCGGGACGAGCAGTACTTC. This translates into CATSEGARDEQYF.

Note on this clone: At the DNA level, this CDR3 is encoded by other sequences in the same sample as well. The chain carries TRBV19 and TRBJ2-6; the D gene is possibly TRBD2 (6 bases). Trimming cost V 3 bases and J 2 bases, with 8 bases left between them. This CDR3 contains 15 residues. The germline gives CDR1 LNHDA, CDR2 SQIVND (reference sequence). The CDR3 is CASSIGGTGANVLTF. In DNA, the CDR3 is TGTGCCAGTAGTATCGGAGGGACTGGGGCCAACGTCCTGACTTTC.

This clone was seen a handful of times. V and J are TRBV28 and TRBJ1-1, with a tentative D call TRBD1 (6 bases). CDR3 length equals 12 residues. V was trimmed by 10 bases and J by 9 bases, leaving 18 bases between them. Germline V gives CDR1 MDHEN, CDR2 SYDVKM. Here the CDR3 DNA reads TGTGCCACGAGGGACGGGGGGCTCCAAGCTTTCTTT. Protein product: CATRDGGLQAFF.